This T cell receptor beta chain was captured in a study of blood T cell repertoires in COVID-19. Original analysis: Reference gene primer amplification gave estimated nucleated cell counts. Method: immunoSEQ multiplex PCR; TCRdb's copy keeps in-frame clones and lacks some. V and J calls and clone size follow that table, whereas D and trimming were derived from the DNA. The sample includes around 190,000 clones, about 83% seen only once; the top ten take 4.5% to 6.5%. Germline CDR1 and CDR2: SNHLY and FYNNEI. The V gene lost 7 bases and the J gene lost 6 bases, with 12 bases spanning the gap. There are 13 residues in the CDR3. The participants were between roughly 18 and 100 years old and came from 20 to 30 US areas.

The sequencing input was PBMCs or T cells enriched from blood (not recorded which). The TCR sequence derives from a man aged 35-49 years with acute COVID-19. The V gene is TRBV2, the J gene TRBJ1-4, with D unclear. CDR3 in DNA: TGTGCCAGCATGCGCGGATCCCATGAAAAACTGTTTTTT. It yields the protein CASMRGSHEKLFF.